The rows below give T cell receptor beta chains drawn from one sample of a study of regulatory T cells in long-lasting Graves disease. TCRdb recomputed calls from the multiplex PCR reads with MiXCR, one row per CDR3 protein. Altogether approximately 480,000 distinct CDR3 sequences are present, 15% to 20% being singletons, with the ten largest covering 9.5% to 15%. This sample was also put to use in a study of T cells in Graves' hyperthyroidism and ophthalmopathy.

Specimen: peripheral blood mononuclear cells (PBMCs), collected at new diagnosis, from a patient treated with antithyroid drugs. Receptors originate from a man aged 40-49 years with Graves disease. Each CDR3 is given with its conserved first and last residue. The D gene is left open where the match is weak. The size of a clone is reported for some rows only, either as once, few or many, or as a class for expanded clones.

TRBV12-3/TRBV12-4	TRBJ2-4	many	NA	TGTGCCAGCAGTTGGGGTACTGAGAACATTCAGTACTTC	CASSWGTENIQYF
TRBV27	TRBJ2-7	many	TRBD1	TGTGCCAGCAGTACGCCCAGCCGCCGGGACAGGGGGACCTACGAGCAGTACTTC	CASSTPSRRDRGTYEQYF
TRBV6-5	TRBJ2-5	NA	TRBD2	TGTGCCAGCAGTTGGACTAGCGGGGAAGAGACCCAGTACTTC	CASSWTSGEETQYF
TRBV25-1	TRBJ2-6	NA	NA	TGTGCCAGCAGTCCCCGGGACGGGACCTCTGGGGCCAACGTCCTGACTTTC	CASSPRDGTSGANVLTF
TRBV28	TRBJ2-5	many	TRBD1	TGTGCCAGCAACCACGGGGGACAGGGGACCCAAGAGACCCAGTACTTC	CASNHGGQGTQETQYF
TRBV5-1	TRBJ1-2	many	NA	TGCGCCAGCAGCGCGAGGGTAGCAGCCTATGGCTACACCTTC	CASSARVAAYGYTF
TRBV2	TRBJ2-5	many	NA	TGTGCCAGCAGGGAGAGACAGAGTTTCGGACAAGAGACCCAGTACTTC	CASRERQSFGQETQYF
TRBV28	TRBJ1-6	few	NA	TGTGCCAGCAGCCAGGGTGGGAATTCACCCCTCCACTTT	CASSQGGNSPLHF
TRBV2	TRBJ2-7	many	TRBD1	TGTGCCAGCAGTGAAGTTGGGACAGGGTGGAGCGAGCAGTACTTC	CASSEVGTGWSEQYF
TRBV20-1	TRBJ1-3	NA	NA	TGCAGTGCTAGAGATAGCCAGCGCACCTCTGGAAACACCATATATTTT	CSARDSQRTSGNTIYF
TRBV3-1	TRBJ1-4	many	NA	TGTGCCAGCAGCTTACGAGGGGAAGAAGGTGAAAAACTGTTTTTT	CASSLRGEEGEKLFF
TRBV11-2	TRBJ2-2	NA	TRBD1	TGTGCCAGCAGCCGACAGGGGACACCGAACACCGGGGAGCTGTTTTTT	CASSRQGTPNTGELFF
TRBV5-5	TRBJ2-3	NA	NA	TGTGCCAGCAGCTTGAGGCAGGGGGGGAAAGATACGCAGTATTTT	CASSLRQGGKDTQYF
TRBV5-1	TRBJ2-7	many	NA	TGCGCCAGCAGCTTGGTTCAGATGGCTGGAGCGGGCGAGCAGTACTTC	CASSLVQMAGAGEQYF
TRBV9	TRBJ2-1	few	TRBD2	TGTGCCAGCCCTCCGGCGGGAGGGCCCCTTCGCAATGAGCAGTTCTTC	CASPPAGGPLRNEQFF
TRBV7-9	TRBJ2-1	many	NA	TGTGCCAGCAGGCCGCGGAATGAGCAGTTCTTC	CASRPRNEQFF
TRBV7-9	TRBJ2-1	many	TRBD1	TGTGCCGCACCGGACAGGGAAAACAATGAGCAGTTCTTC	CAAPDRENNEQFF
TRBV12-3/TRBV12-4	TRBJ2-3	few	TRBD1	TGTGCCAGCAGCCCGACAGGGGATGACACAGATACGCAGTATTTT	CASSPTGDDTDTQYF
TRBV6-5	TRBJ2-2	few	NA	TGTGCCAGCAGTTATGACAGAAACACCGGGGAGCTGTTTTTT	CASSYDRNTGELFF
TRBV11-2	TRBJ1-6	many	TRBD1	TGTGCCAGCAGCAAGACAGGGAATCCTGCTAATTCACCCCTCCACTTT	CASSKTGNPANSPLHF
TRBV5-5	TRBJ1-1	NA	NA	TGTGCCAGCAGCTTAACTATCGACGAAGCTTTCTTT	CASSLTIDEAFF
TRBV2	TRBJ2-2	many	NA	TGTGCCAGCAGACTACAGGGAAGCCCCGGGGAGCTGTTTTTT	CASRLQGSPGELFF
TRBV20-1	TRBJ1-2	many	NA	TGCAGTGCTATGGGGGGAGGCTACACCTTC	CSAMGGGYTF
TRBV4-2	TRBJ2-1	NA	TRBD2	TGTGCCAGCAGCCAAGAAGTCGCTAGCGGACCCTACAATGAGCAGTTCTTC	CASSQEVASGPYNEQFF